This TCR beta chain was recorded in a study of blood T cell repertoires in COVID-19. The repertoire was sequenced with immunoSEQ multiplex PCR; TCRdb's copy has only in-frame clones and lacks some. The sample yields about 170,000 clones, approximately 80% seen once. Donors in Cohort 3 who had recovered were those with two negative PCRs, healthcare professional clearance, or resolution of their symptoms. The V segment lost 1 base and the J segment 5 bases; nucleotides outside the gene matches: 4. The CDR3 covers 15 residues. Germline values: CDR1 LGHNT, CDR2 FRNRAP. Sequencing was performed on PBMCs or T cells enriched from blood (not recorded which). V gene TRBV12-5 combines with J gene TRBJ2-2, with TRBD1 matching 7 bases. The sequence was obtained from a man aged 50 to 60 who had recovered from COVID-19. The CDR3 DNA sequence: TGTGCTAGTGGTTTGGGCGAGGGGGCGACCGGGGAGCTGTTTTTT. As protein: CASGLGEGATGELFF. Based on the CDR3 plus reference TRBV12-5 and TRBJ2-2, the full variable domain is DARVTQTPRHKVTEMGQEVTMRCQPILGHNTVFWYRQTMMQGLELLAYFRNRAPLDDSGMPKDRFSAEMPDATLATLKIQPSEPRDSAVYFCASGLGEGATGELFFGEGSRLTVL.